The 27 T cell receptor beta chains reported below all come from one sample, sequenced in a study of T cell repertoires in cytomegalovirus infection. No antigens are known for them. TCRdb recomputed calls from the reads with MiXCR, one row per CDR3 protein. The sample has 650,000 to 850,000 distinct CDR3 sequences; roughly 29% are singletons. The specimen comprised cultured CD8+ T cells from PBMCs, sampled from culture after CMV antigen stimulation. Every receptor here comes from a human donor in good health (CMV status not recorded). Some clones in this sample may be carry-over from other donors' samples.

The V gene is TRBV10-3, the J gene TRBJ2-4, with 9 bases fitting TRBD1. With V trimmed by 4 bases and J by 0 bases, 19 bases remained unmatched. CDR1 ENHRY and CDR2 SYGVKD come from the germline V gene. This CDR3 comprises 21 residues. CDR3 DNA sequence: TGTGCCATCAGTGTCCGGGACAGGGATAATGGAGGGGGAAAAGCCAAAAACATTCAGTACTTC. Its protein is CAISVRDRDNGGGKAKNIQYF.

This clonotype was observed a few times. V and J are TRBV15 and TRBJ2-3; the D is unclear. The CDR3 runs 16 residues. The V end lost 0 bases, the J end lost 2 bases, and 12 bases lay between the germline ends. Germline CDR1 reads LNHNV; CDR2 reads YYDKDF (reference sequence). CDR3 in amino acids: CATSRDRARDTDTQYF. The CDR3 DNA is TGTGCCACCAGCAGAGACAGAGCCCGCGACACAGATACGCAGTATTTT. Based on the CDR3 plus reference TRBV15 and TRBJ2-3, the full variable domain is DAMVIQNPRYQVTQFGKPVTLSCSQTLNHNVMYWYQQKSSQAPKLLFHYYDKDFNNEADTPDNFQSRRPNTSFCFLDIRSPGLGDTAMYLCATSRDRARDTDTQYFGPGTRLTVL.

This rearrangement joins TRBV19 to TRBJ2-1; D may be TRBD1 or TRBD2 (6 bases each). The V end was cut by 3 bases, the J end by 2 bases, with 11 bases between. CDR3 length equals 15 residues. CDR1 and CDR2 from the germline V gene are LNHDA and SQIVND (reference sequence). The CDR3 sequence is CASSIGGAPYNEQFF. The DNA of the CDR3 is TGTGCCAGTAGTATCGGGGGCGCCCCCTACAATGAGCAGTTCTTC.

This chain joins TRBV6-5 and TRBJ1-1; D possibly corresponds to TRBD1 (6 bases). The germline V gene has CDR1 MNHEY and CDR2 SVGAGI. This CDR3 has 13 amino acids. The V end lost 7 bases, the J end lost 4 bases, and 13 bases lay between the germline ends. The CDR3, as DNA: TGTGCCAGCAAGGGGGGATCGGCCACTGAAGCTTTCTTT. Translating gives CASKGGSATEAFF.

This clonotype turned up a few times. The CDR3 DNA is TGTGCCAGCAGCTTAGCGAAGACAGCTCTCTATGGCTACACCTTC. Protein sequence: CASSLAKTALYGYTF. This chain uses TRBV7-9 with TRBJ1-2, with D tentatively TRBD1 (5 bases). Looked up from germline, CDR1 is SEHNR and CDR2 is FQNEAQ (reference sequence). This CDR3 has 15 amino acids. Trimming took off 0 bases at V and 4 bases at J, with 12 bases between the two ends.

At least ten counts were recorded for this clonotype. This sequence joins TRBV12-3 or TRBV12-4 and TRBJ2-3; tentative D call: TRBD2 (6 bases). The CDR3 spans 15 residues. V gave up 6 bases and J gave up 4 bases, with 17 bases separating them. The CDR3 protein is CASSPGETGSDTQYF. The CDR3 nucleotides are TGTGCCAGCAGCCCGGGAGAAACAGGATCAGATACGCAGTATTTT.

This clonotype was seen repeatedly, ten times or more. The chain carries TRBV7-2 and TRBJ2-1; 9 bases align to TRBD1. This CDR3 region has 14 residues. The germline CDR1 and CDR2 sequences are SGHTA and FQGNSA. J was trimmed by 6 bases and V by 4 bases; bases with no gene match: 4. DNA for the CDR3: TGTGCCAGCAGCTCGGGACAGGGTTCCAATGAGCAGTTCTTC. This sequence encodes CASSSGQGSNEQFF.

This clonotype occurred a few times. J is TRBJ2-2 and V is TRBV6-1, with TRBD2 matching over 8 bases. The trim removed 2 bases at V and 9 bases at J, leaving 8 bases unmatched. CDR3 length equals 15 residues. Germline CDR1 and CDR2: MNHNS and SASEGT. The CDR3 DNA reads TGTGCCAGCAGTGAAACGGGGGGGGCCCACCGGGAGCTGTTTTTT. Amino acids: CASSETGGAHRELFF.

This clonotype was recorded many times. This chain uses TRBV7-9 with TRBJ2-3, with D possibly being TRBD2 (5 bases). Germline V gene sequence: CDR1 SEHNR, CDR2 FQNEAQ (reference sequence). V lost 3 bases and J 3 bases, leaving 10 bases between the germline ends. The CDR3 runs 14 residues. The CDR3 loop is CASSFSSLTDTQYF. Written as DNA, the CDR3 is TGTGCCAGCAGCTTTTCTAGCTTAACAGATACGCAGTATTTT.

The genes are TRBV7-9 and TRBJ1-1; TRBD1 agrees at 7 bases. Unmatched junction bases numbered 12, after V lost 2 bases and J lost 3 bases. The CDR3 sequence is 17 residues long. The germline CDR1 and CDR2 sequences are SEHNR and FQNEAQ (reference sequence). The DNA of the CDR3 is TGTGCCAGCAGCTTACCCTTAGACAGGGAGGGGGACACTGAAGCTTTCTTT. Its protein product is CASSLPLDREGDTEAFF.

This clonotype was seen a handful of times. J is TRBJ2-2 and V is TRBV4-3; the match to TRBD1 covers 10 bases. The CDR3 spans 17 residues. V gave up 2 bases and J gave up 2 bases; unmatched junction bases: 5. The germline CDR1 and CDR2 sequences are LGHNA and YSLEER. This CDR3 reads CASSQPGQGINTGELFF. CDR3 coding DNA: TGCGCCAGCAGCCAACCGGGACAGGGGATAAACACCGGGGAGCTGTTTTTT.

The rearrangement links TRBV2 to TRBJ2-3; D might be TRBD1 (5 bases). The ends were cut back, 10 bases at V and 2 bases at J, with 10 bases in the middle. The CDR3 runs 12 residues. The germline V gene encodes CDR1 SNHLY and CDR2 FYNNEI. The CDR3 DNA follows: TGTGCCACCCCGACAGACACAGATACGCAGTATTTT. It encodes CATPTDTDTQYF.

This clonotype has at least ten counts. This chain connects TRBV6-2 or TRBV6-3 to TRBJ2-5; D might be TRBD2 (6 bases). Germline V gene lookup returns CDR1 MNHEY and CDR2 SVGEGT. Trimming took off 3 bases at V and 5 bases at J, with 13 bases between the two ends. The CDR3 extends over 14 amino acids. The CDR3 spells CASSYGQGGETQYF. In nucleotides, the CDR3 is TGTGCCAGCAGTTATGGCCAAGGAGGGGAGACCCAGTACTTC.

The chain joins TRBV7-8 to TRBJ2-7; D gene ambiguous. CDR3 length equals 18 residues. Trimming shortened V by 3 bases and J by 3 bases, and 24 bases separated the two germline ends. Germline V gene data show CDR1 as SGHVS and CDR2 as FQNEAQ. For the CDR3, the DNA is TGTGCCAGCAGCTTGGGAAGGACGCCACCACAAGTAATCTACGAGCAGTACGTC. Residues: CASSLGRTPPQVIYEQYV.

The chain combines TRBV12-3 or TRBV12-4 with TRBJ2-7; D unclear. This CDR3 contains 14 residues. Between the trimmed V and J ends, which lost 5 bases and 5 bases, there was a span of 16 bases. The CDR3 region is CASSHGSPDDEQYF. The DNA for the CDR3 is TGTGCCAGCAGTCACGGATCTCCTGACGACGAGCAGTACTTC.

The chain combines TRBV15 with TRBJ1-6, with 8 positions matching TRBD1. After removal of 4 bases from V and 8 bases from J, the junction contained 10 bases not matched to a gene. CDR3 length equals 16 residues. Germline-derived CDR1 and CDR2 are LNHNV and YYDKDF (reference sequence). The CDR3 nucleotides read TGTGCCACCAGCACCTTCTTACAGGGGGTGGATTCACCCCTCCACTTT. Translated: CATSTFLQGVDSPLHF.

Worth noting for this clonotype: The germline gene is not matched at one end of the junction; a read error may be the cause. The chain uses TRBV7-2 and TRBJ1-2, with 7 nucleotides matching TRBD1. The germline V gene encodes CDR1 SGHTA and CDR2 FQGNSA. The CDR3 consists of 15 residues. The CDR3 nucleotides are TGTGCCAGCAGCTTAGATTGGACAGGCCAGGATGGCTACGCCTTC. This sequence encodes CASSLDWTGQDGYAF.

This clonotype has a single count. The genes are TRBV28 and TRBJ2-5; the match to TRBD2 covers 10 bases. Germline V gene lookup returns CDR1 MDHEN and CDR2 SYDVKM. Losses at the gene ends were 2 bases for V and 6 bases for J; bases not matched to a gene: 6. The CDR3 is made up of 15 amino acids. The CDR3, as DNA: TGTGCCAGCAGTTTAGTAATAGCGGGGGGAAAGACCCAGTACTTC. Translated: CASSLVIAGGKTQYF.

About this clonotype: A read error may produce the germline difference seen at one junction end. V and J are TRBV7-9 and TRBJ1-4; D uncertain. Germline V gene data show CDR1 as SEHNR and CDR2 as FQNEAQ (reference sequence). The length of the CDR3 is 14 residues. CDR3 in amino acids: CASSAGVTSENLFF. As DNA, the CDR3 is TGTGCCAGCAGCGCGGGCGTTACATCCGAAAATCTGTTTTTT.

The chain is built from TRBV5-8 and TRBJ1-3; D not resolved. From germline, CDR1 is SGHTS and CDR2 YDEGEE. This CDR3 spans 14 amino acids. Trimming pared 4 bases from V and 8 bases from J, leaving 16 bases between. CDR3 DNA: TGTGCCAGCAGCCCACCGGACGAGTTGGACACCATATATTTT. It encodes CASSPPDELDTIYF.

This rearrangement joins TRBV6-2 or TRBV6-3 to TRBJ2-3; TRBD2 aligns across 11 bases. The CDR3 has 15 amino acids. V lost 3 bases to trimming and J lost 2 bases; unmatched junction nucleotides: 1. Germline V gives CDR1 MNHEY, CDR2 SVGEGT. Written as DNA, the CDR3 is TGTGCCAGCAGTTATAGCGGGGGGGACACAGATACGCAGTATTTT. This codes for CASSYSGGDTDTQYF.

CDR3 nucleotides: TGTGCCAGCAGCAGACCTCCGTTCTACGAGCAGTACTTC. Translating it yields CASSRPPFYEQYF. The chain has TRBV12-3 or TRBV12-4 and TRBJ2-7; unclear D gene. Trimming shortened V by 6 bases and J by 3 bases, and 12 bases separated the two germline ends. The CDR3 has 13 residues.

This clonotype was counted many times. For the CDR3, the DNA is TGTGCCAGCAGCTTAGATGGCAGGAAAAATCAGCCCCAGCATTTT. It yields the protein CASSLDGRKNQPQHF. This sequence joins TRBV7-2 and TRBJ1-5; D remains unclear. The V gene lost 1 base and the J gene lost 4 bases, with 11 bases spanning the gap. Germline values: CDR1 SGHTA, CDR2 FQGNSA. The CDR3 contains 15 residues.

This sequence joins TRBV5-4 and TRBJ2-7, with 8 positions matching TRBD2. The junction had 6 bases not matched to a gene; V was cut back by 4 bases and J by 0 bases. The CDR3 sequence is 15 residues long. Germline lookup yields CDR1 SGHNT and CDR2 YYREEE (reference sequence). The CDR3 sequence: CASSLQTSVSYEQYF. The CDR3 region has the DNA TGTGCCAGCAGCCTTCAGACTAGCGTCTCCTACGAGCAGTACTTC.

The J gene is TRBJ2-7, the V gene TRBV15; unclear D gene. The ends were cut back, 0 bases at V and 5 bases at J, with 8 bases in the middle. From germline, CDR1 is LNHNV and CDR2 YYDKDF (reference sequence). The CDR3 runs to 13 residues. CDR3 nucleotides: TGTGCCACCAGCAGAGATCTCAGTCACGAGCAGTACTTC. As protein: CATSRDLSHEQYF.

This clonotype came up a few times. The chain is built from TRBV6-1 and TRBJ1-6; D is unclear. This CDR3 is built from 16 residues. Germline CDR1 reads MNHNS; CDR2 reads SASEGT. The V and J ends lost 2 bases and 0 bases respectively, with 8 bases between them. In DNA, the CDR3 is TGTGCCAGCAGTGAAATAAGCTACTCCTATAATTCACCCCTCCACTTT. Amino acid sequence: CASSEISYSYNSPLHF.

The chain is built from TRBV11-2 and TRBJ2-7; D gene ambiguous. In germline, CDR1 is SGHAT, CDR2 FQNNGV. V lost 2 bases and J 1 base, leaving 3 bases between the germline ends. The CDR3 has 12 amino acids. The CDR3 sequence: CASSLISYEQYV. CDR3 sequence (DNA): TGTGCCAGCAGCTTAATTTCCTACGAGCAGTACGTC.